The 22 T cell receptor beta chains listed next were all sequenced from one sample in a study of CD8 T cells in Susac syndrome. A quantity of roughly 0.5 to 1 ug RNA underwent reverse transcription using random hexamers. TCRdb passed the immunoSEQ multiplex PCR reads through MiXCR, listing each CDR3 protein once. The sample consists of about 200,000 distinct CDR3 sequences, 85% to 95% of them appearing once. The sequenced sample was CD4+ T cells from PBMCs. The receptors originated from a human donor in good health.

This chain connects TRBV15 to TRBJ2-5; unclear D gene. V lost 6 bases and J 0 bases, leaving 5 bases between the germline ends. Germline V lookup: CDR1 LNHNV, CDR2 YYDKDF (reference sequence). This CDR3 has 12 amino acids. CDR3 DNA: TGTGCCACCAGAGTATACCAAGAGACCCAGTACTTC. It specifies CATRVYQETQYF.

CDR3 bases: TGTGCCAGCAGTGGGGACAGGTTGAACACTGAAGCTTTCTTT. The encoded protein is CASSGDRLNTEAFF. The gene calls are TRBV7-2 and TRBJ1-1; 8 bases agree with TRBD1. The CDR3 is 14 amino acids. V lost 6 bases to trimming and J lost 0 bases; unmatched junction nucleotides: 3. Germline V gene sequence: CDR1 SGHTA, CDR2 FQGNSA.

The rearrangement uses TRBV3-1 and TRBJ2-7; D call uncertain. The CDR3 spans 11 residues. Trimming stripped 0 bases from V and 5 bases from J, with 2 bases between. The germline V gene encodes CDR1 LGHDT and CDR2 YNNKEL (reference sequence). The DNA of the CDR3 is TGTGCCAGCAGCCAAGAAAACGAGCAGTACTTC. Translated, it gives CASSQENEQYF.

The CDR3 loop reads CASSVRTSGRGPTDTQYF. The CDR3 DNA sequence: TGTGCCAGCAGTGTCCGGACTAGCGGGAGGGGACCCACAGATACGCAGTATTTT. The chain recombines TRBV2 with TRBJ2-3, with 15 nucleotides matching TRBD2. V gave up 4 bases and J gave up 2 bases; unmatched junction bases: 7. Germline CDR1 is SNHLY and CDR2 is FYNNEI. There are 18 residues in the CDR3. The complete variable domain, with remaining parts taken from reference TRBV2 and TRBJ2-3, reads EPEVTQTPSHQVTQMGQEVILRCVPISNHLYFYWYRQILGQKVEFLVSFYNNEISEKSEIFDDQFSVERPDGSNFTLKIRSTKLEDSAMYFCASSVRTSGRGPTDTQYFGPGTRLTVL.

V gene TRBV19 combines with J gene TRBJ2-3; TRBD1 agrees at 11 bases. The CDR3 runs to 17 residues. V was clipped by 3 bases and J by 3 bases; unmatched bases: 8. Looked up from germline, CDR1 is LNHDA and CDR2 is SQIVND (reference sequence). The CDR3 spells CASSIGAGTGGTDTQYF. In DNA form, the CDR3 reads TGTGCCAGTAGTATCGGGGCCGGGACAGGGGGTACAGATACGCAGTATTTT.

V usage is TRBV5-4 and J usage is TRBJ1-2; D possibly corresponds to TRBD1 (6 bases). The CDR3 loop spans 13 amino acids. Germline V gives CDR1 SGHNT, CDR2 YYREEE (reference sequence). V was trimmed by 4 bases and J by 4 bases, leaving 11 bases between them. The CDR3 DNA reads TGTGCCAGCAGCCCGGACAGCACCTATGGCTACACCTTC. Encoded protein: CASSPDSTYGYTF. The full variable domain, with the rest looked up from reference TRBV5-4 and TRBJ1-2, is ETGVTQSPTHLIKTRGQQVTLRCSSQSGHNTVSWYQQALGQGPQFIFQYYREEENGRGNFPPRFSGLQFPNYSSELNVNALELDDSALYLCASSPDSTYGYTFGSGTRLTVV.

The chain has TRBV3-1 and TRBJ1-2; D is perhaps TRBD1 (5 bases). The CDR3 runs 14 residues. Germline V gene lookup returns CDR1 LGHDT and CDR2 YNNKEL (reference sequence). V gave up 4 bases and J gave up 2 bases, with 11 bases separating them. CDR3 sequence: CASSPSRDNYGYTF. Here the CDR3 DNA reads TGTGCCAGCAGCCCGAGCAGGGACAACTATGGCTACACCTTC.

The rearrangement uses TRBV20-1 and TRBJ2-3; 8 positions match TRBD2. J lost 1 base, V lost 1 base, and 4 bases had no gene match. Germline V gives CDR1 DFQATT, CDR2 SNEGSKA (reference sequence). The CDR3 extends over 15 amino acids. The CDR3 sequence is CSARGAGVGTDTQYF. CDR3 in DNA: TGCAGTGCTAGAGGAGCGGGAGTCGGCACAGATACGCAGTATTTT.

CDR3 amino acids: CASRRDIRNSPLHF. In DNA, the CDR3 is TGTGCCAGCAGACGAGACATACGGAATTCACCCCTCCACTTT. V usage is TRBV12-3 or TRBV12-4 and J usage is TRBJ1-6; D uncertain. The CDR3 contains 14 residues. The V end was cut by 6 bases, the J end by 7 bases, with 13 bases between.

V gene TRBV27 combines with J gene TRBJ2-7, with unresolved D. The germline V gene has CDR1 MNHEY and CDR2 SMNVEV (reference sequence). CDR3 length: 13 residues. V lost 3 bases and J lost 2, with 8 bases in between. The CDR3 region has the DNA TGTGCCAGCAGTTTTCATCTCGCCTACGAGCAGTACTTC. Translating it yields CASSFHLAYEQYF.

The CDR3 nucleotides are TGTGCCAGCAGAATGACCGGCTCCTACAATGAGCAGTTCTTC. Translating gives CASRMTGSYNEQFF. This chain links TRBV28 with TRBJ2-1, with unresolved D. Looked up from germline, CDR1 is MDHEN and CDR2 is SYDVKM. With 6 bases removed from V and 0 bases from J, the gap between germline ends came to 9 bases. The CDR3 loop spans 14 amino acids. Together with reference TRBV28 and TRBJ2-1, the CDR3 gives the full variable domain: DVKVTQSSRYLVKRTGEKVFLECVQDMDHENMFWYRQDPGLGLRLIYFSYDVKMKEKGDIPEGYSVSREKKERFSLILESASTNQTSMYLCASRMTGSYNEQFFGPGTRLTVL.

The DNA of the CDR3 is TGTGCCAGCAGCCAAGAAACAGACGATGAGCAGTTCTTC. Translation: CASSQETDDEQFF. This chain joins TRBV3-1 and TRBJ2-1; D is undetermined. CDR1 and CDR2 (germline): LGHDT, YNNKEL (reference sequence). Trimming cost V 0 bases and J 8 bases, with 8 bases left between them. CDR3 length: 13 amino acids.

In nucleotides, the CDR3 is TGTGCCAGCAGCTTAGAAGCAATAACCCTTAATTCACCCCTCCACTTT. This codes for CASSLEAITLNSPLHF. V and J are TRBV7-2 and TRBJ1-6; no clear D gene. CDR3 size: 16 residues. CDR1 and CDR2 from the germline V gene are SGHTA and FQGNSA. The V end was cut by 1 base, the J end by 6 bases, with 13 bases between.

This chain connects TRBV14 to TRBJ2-5; a possible D gene is TRBD2 (6 bases). V lost 3 bases to trimming and J lost 2 bases, with 19 bases between them. CDR1 and CDR2 (germline): SGHDN, FVKESK. The CDR3 has 17 residues. CDR3 protein: CASSQPGLGIPQETQYF. In nucleotides, the CDR3 is TGTGCCAGCAGCCAGCCGGGACTGGGAATACCTCAAGAGACCCAGTACTTC.

The chain is built from TRBV5-1 and TRBJ2-1; 7 positions agree with TRBD2. Trimming cost V 4 bases and J 9 bases; bases outside gene matches: 7. Per germline, CDR1 SGHRS and CDR2 YFSETQ. The CDR3 has 13 amino acids. CDR3 loop: CASSPRLAVEQFF. In DNA form, the CDR3 reads TGCGCCAGCAGCCCACGACTAGCTGTTGAGCAGTTCTTC. The entire variable domain, with the rest obtained from reference TRBV5-1 and TRBJ2-1, is as follows: KAGVTQTPRYLIKTRGQQVTLSCSPISGHRSVSWYQQTPGQGLQFLFEYFSETQRNKGNFPGRFSGRQFSNSRSEMNVSTLELGDSALYLCASSPRLAVEQFFGPGTRLTVL.

The chain is built from TRBV29-1 and TRBJ2-2, with D perhaps TRBD2 (5 bases). V was clipped by 7 bases and J by 7 bases, with 16 bases between them. This CDR3 is built from 13 residues. CDR1 and CDR2 (germline): SQVTM, ANQGSEA. As DNA, the CDR3 is TGCAGCGCTAACAACCTCGGGGACGGGGAGCTGTTTTTT. Translated, it gives CSANNLGDGELFF.

This chain links TRBV20-1 with TRBJ2-1; TRBD2 is a possible D gene (5 bases). This CDR3 is built from 13 residues. V lost 1 base to trimming and J lost 5 bases, with 9 bases between them. In germline, CDR1 is DFQATT, CDR2 SNEGSKA (reference sequence). The DNA of the CDR3 is TGCAGTGCTAGAGTAGACTACAACAATGAGCAGTTCTTC. This gives the protein CSARVDYNNEQFF.

The J gene is TRBJ1-5, the V gene TRBV18, with no clear D. The V end was cut by 3 bases, the J end by 4 bases, with 7 bases between. The CDR3 length is 13 residues. Germline lookup yields CDR1 KGHSH and CDR2 LQKENI. Here the CDR3 DNA reads TGTGCCAGCTCACCCGGGCAGAATCAGCCCCAGCATTTT. This codes for CASSPGQNQPQHF.

As concerns this clonotype: One junction end does not reproduce the germline sequence, and a read error may be involved. The chain joins TRBV7-2 to TRBJ2-1; TRBD2 matches 10 bases. Germline V gives CDR1 SGHTA, CDR2 FQGNSA. The CDR3 runs to 14 residues. In DNA form, the CDR3 reads TGTGCCAGCAACTTAGCGGGGGGACACAATGAGCAGTTCTTC. Its protein is CASNLAGGHNEQFF.

The chain couples TRBV28 to TRBJ2-7; the D gene is possibly TRBD1 (6 bases). The CDR3 extends over 11 amino acids. V was clipped by 9 bases and J by 4 bases, with 10 bases between them. In germline, CDR1 is MDHEN, CDR2 SYDVKM. CDR3 loop: CASQGPYEQYV. In DNA form, the CDR3 reads TGTGCCAGTCAGGGGCCATACGAGCAGTACGTC.

The chain has TRBV20-1 and TRBJ2-1; 13 nucleotides match TRBD2. This CDR3 is built from 15 residues. The V segment lost 1 base and the J segment 6 bases; nucleotides outside the gene matches: 3. CDR1 is DFQATT and CDR2 is SNEGSKA in the germline V gene (reference sequence). The CDR3 sequence: CSARVGTSGANEQFF. Here the CDR3 DNA reads TGCAGTGCTAGAGTGGGGACTAGCGGGGCCAATGAGCAGTTCTTC.

The chain couples TRBV5-1 to TRBJ1-5; maybe TRBD1 (5 bases). Germline V gives CDR1 SGHRS, CDR2 YFSETQ. The CDR3 has 14 amino acids. This CDR3 is CAYGGADSNQPQHF. CDR3 coding DNA: TGCGCGTATGGAGGGGCCGATAGCAATCAGCCCCAGCATTTT.